What follows is one T cell receptor beta chain and its context. Its antigen remains unknown. This entry is derived from a study of cytomegalovirus exposure and HLA in healthy donors. Study observations and caveats: It was taken for granted in presence/absence analyses that sequencing depth across donors was roughly uniform.

PCR amplification relied on 60 Vbeta primers (plus 13 Jbeta primers). Measured with immunoSEQ multiplex PCR; TCRdb has only the in-frame clones, and not every one. The sample yields about 80,000 clones, roughly two thirds seen once. After removal of 3 bases from V and 0 bases from J, the junction contained 6 bases not matched to a gene. This CDR3 contains 17 residues. Germline loops: CDR1 SGHNT, CDR2 YYREEE (reference sequence). The sample consisted of PBMCs. The clonotype was recovered from a woman in her 50s in good health and CMV-seropositive. V and J are TRBV5-4 and TRBJ2-7, with TRBD2 identical over 13 bases. CDR3 sequence (DNA): TGTGCCAGCAGCTCCTTTACTAGCGGGGGGGTCTCCTACGAGCAGTACTTC. Its translation: CASSSFTSGGVSYEQYF.